These 5 T cell receptor beta chains originate from one sample sequenced in a study of T cells in Graves' hyperthyroidism and ophthalmopathy. RNA transcripts were the template for amplifying TCR beta CDR3 regions. With the HTBI primer set, the TCR CDR3 went through a first round of RT-PCR. Each CDR3 protein is one row after TCRdb ran MiXCR on the multiplex PCR reads. This table holds fewer than 850,000 distinct CDR3 sequences, 15% to 20% found once. The sequencing input was blood. All receptors derive from a man in his fifties with Graves' hyperthyroidism.

Remarks on this clonotype: Possible read error: a much larger clone is one base away. The chain joins TRBV6-5 to TRBJ2-1; no reliable D call. V was trimmed by 0 bases and J by 7 bases, leaving 22 bases between them. The CDR3 runs 18 residues. Germline CDR1 MNHEY, CDR2 SVGAGI. The CDR3 protein is CASSYSSNSLALTNEQFF. The CDR3 coding sequence is TGTGCCAGCAGTTACTCGTCGAACTCCCTGGCGCTAACGAATGAGCAGTTCTTC.

This clonotype has only a few counts. CDR3 amino acids: CASSLSPPTGGGELFF. As DNA, the CDR3 is TGTGCCAGCAGTTTAAGCCCCCCGACAGGGGGCGGGGAGCTGTTTTTT. The chain recombines TRBV28 with TRBJ2-2, with 9 bases that match TRBD1. V lost 2 bases to trimming and J lost 7 bases; unmatched junction nucleotides: 8. The CDR3 contains 16 residues. Germline V gene data show CDR1 as MDHEN and CDR2 as SYDVKM. Drawing the rest from reference TRBV28 and TRBJ2-2, the complete variable domain is DVKVTQSSRYLVKRTGEKVFLECVQDMDHENMFWYRQDPGLGLRLIYFSYDVKMKEKGDIPEGYSVSREKKERFSLILESASTNQTSMYLCASSLSPPTGGGELFFGEGSRLTVL.

This clonotype was detected ten times or more. The chain is built from TRBV11-3 and TRBJ2-1, with a weak D call TRBD2 (5 bases). Trimming removed 5 bases at V and 4 bases at J, with 15 bases between. CDR1 and CDR2 from the germline V gene are SGHNT and YENEEA. The CDR3 sequence is 15 residues long. The CDR3 DNA follows: TGTGCCAGCAGCAGAAGCGGCCAAGCTTACAATGAGCAGTTCTTC. It yields the protein CASSRSGQAYNEQFF.

The chain employs TRBV5-6 and TRBJ2-7; D is ambiguous. V shed 3 bases and J shed 3 bases, with 7 bases lying between them. Germline V lookup: CDR1 SGHDT, CDR2 YYEEEE. CDR3 size: 12 residues. CDR3 region: CASSWQVYEQYF. As DNA, the CDR3 is TGTGCCAGCAGCTGGCAAGTCTACGAGCAGTACTTC. The full variable domain, with the rest looked up from reference TRBV5-6 and TRBJ2-7, is DAGVTQSPTHLIKTRGQQVTLRCSPKSGHDTVSWYQQALGQGPQFIFQYYEEEERQRGNFPDRFSGHQFPNYSSELNVNALLLGDSALYLCASSWQVYEQYFGPGTRLTVT.

This clonotype appeared many times. The chain uses TRBV7-9 and TRBJ2-3, with TRBD1 matching 8 bases. The CDR3 totals 15 residues. V lost 5 bases, J lost 5 bases, and 9 bases stayed unmatched. Germline V CDR1 and CDR2: SEHNR, FQNEAQ (reference sequence). In DNA form, the CDR3 reads TGTGCCAGCAGCCCGATAGACAGGGGCCGAGATACGCAGTATTTT. Translated: CASSPIDRGRDTQYF.